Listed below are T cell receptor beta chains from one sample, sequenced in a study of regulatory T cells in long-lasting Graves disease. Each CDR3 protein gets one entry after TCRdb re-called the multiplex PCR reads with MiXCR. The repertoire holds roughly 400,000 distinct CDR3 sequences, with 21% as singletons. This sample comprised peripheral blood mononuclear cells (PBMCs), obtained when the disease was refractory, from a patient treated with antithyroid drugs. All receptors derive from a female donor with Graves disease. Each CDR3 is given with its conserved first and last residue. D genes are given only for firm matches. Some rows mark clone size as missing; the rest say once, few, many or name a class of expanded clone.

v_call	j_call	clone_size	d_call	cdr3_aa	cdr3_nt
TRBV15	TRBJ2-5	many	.	CATSTSLAHQETQYF	TGTGCCACCAGCACCTCACTAGCACACCAAGAGACCCAGTACTTC
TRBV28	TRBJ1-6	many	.	CASRFALRNSPLHF	TGTGCCAGCAGGTTTGCCTTGAGGAATTCACCCCTCCACTTT
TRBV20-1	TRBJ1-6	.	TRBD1	CSALHPGTADNSPLHF	TGCAGTGCTCTACACCCTGGGACAGCTGATAATTCACCCCTCCACTTT
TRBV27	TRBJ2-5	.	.	CASSLWVGGETQYF	TGTGCCAGCAGTTTATGGGTAGGAGGAGAGACCCAGTACTTC
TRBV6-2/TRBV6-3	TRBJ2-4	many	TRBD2	CATPVPGGNIQYF	TGTGCCACACCGGTCCCGGGGGGGAACATTCAGTACTTC
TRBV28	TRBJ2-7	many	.	CASMTGPIYEQYF	TGTGCCAGCATGACTGGGCCAATCTACGAGCAGTACTTC
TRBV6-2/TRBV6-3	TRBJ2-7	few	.	CASSEAEGGKQYF	TGTGCCAGCAGTGAAGCTGAGGGTGGGAAGCAGTACTTC
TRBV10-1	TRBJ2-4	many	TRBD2	CASSEGLTSGRNIQYF	TGCGCCAGCAGTGAAGGGCTGACTAGCGGGAGAAACATTCAGTACTTC
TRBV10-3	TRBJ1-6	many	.	CAISPPGGSRSYNSPLHF	TGTGCCATCAGTCCCCCCGGAGGTTCCCGCTCCTATAATTCACCCCTCCACTTT
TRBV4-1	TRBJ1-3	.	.	CASSQDRGDSGNTIYF	TGCGCCAGCAGCCAAGATCGAGGGGACTCTGGAAACACCATATATTTT
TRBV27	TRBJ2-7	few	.	CASSQQSSYEQYF	TGTGCCAGCAGCCAGCAGAGCTCCTACGAGCAGTACTTC
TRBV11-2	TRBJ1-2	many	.	CASSLSDSYGYTF	TGTGCCAGCAGCCTTTCGGACAGCTATGGCTACACCTTC
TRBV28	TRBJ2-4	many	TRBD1	CASSGTGTGAPQNIQYF	TGTGCCAGCAGTGGTACCGGGACAGGGGCCCCCCAGAACATTCAGTACTTC
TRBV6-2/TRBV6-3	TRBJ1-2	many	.	CASSSGTRGYTF	TGTGCCAGCAGTTCTGGGACCAGAGGCTACACCTTC
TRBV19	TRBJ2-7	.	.	CASSIFGGSTYEQYF	TGTGCCAGTAGTATATTCGGGGGCTCGACCTACGAGCAGTACTTC
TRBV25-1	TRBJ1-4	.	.	CASSETALNEKLFF	TGTGCCAGCAGTGAAACAGCCCTTAATGAAAAACTGTTTTTT
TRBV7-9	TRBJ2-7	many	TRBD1	CASSFGTGAYEQYF	TGTGCCAGCAGTTTTGGGACAGGGGCCTACGAGCAGTACTTC
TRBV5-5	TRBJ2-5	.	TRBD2	CASSLGLAGGLETQYF	TGTGCCAGCAGCCTGGGGTTAGCGGGAGGTTTAGAGACCCAGTACTTC
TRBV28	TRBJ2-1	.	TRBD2	CASSYLRGGLGSYNEQFF	TGTGCCAGCAGTTACCTTCGGGGGGGGCTTGGATCCTACAATGAGCAGTTCTTC
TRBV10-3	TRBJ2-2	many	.	CAIRDTYTGELFF	TGTGCCATCAGAGACACCTACACCGGGGAGCTGTTTTTT
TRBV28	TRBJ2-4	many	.	CASSPGLRALAKNIQYF	TGTGCCAGCAGCCCCGGATTGCGGGCATTAGCCAAAAACATTCAGTACTTC
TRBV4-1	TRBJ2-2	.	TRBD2	CASSQAPTGEGLGGELFF	TGCGCCAGCAGCCAAGCCCCTACCGGGGAGGGCCTCGGCGGGGAGCTGTTTTTT
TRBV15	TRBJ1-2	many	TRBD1	CATSRDLVAGGPGYTF	TGTGCCACCAGCAGAGATCTGGTGGCAGGGGGGCCCGGCTACACCTTC
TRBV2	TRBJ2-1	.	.	CASSVKGQGEQFF	TGTGCCAGCAGTGTTAAGGGGCAGGGTGAGCAGTTCTTC
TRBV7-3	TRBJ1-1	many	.	CASSTGRGAAVAFF	TGTGCCAGCAGCACAGGCAGGGGCGCCGCCGTAGCTTTCTTT
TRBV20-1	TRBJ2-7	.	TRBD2	CSAAPAGGPNEQYF	TGCAGTGCTGCCCCTGCGGGAGGCCCTAACGAGCAGTACTTC
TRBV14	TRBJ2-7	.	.	CASSHYAYYEQYF	TGTGCCAGCAGCCACTACGCATACTACGAGCAGTACTTC
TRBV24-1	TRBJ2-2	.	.	CATSDPDTGELFF	TGTGCCACCAGTGACCCGGACACCGGGGAGCTGTTTTTT
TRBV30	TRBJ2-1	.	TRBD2	CAWSLGLAVNEQFF	TGTGCCTGGTCTCTGGGACTAGCGGTCAATGAGCAGTTCTTC
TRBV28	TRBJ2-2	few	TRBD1	CASSRPPGQGASGELFF	TGTGCCAGCAGTAGACCCCCGGGACAGGGGGCGTCCGGGGAGCTGTTTTTT
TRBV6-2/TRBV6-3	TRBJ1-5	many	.	CASSSRGGNNQPQHF	TGTGCCAGCAGTTCCAGGGGAGGGAACAATCAGCCCCAGCATTTT
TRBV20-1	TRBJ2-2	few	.	CSASPTTNTGELFF	TGCAGTGCTAGTCCAACAACGAACACCGGGGAGCTGTTTTTT
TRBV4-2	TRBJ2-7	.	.	CASSQEVVGQSSYEQYF	TGTGCCAGCAGCCAGGAAGTCGTAGGACAGAGCTCCTACGAGCAGTACTTC
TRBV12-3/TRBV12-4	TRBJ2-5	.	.	CASSFTAETQYF	TGTGCCAGCAGTTTCACTGCAGAGACCCAGTACTTC
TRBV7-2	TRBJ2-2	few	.	CASSLSRDMRSGELFF	TGTGCCAGCAGCTTAAGTAGGGACATGAGGTCCGGGGAGCTGTTTTTT
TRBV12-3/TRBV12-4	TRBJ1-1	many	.	CASSFGQGGNAFF	TGTGCCAGCAGTTTCGGGCAGGGCGGTAATGCTTTCTTT
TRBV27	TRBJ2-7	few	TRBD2	CASSTSGRNEQYF	TGTGCCAGCAGTACTAGCGGGAGGAACGAGCAGTACTTC
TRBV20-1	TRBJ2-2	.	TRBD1	CSASIGTGNTRELFF	TGCAGTGCTAGTATTGGGACAGGGAACACCAGGGAGCTGTTTTTT
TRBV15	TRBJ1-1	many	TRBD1	CATSLRDRGLNEAFF	TGTGCCACCAGCCTCCGGGACAGGGGGCTCAATGAAGCTTTCTTT
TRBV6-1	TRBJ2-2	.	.	CASKHSTGELFF	TGTGCCAGCAAACACAGCACCGGGGAGCTGTTTTTT
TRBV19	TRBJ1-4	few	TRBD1	CASSFRGSTNEKLFF	TGTGCCAGTAGTTTCAGGGGGTCAACTAATGAAAAACTGTTTTTT
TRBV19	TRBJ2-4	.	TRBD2	CASSGTSGNIQYF	TGTGCCAGTAGCGGGACTAGTGGGAACATTCAGTACTTC
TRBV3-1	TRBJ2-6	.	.	CASSQDTSSGANVLTF	TGTGCCAGCAGCCAAGATACTTCCTCTGGGGCCAACGTCCTGACTTTC
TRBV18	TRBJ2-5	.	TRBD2	CASSTSASPETQYF	TGTGCCAGCTCTACTAGCGCCAGTCCAGAGACCCAGTACTTC
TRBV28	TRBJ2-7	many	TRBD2	CASTEGGLAAYEQYF	TGTGCCAGCACCGAGGGGGGACTAGCGGCCTACGAGCAGTACTTC
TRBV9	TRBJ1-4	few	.	CASSVGGGNEKLFF	TGTGCCAGCAGCGTCGGGGGGGGGAATGAAAAACTGTTTTTT
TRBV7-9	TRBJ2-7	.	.	CASSLMAGGYSYEQYF	TGTGCCAGCAGCTTAATGGCGGGCGGTTACTCCTACGAGCAGTACTTC
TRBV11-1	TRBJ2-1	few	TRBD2	CASSPAPSGVYNEQFF	TGTGCCAGCAGCCCCGCCCCCAGCGGGGTCTACAATGAGCAGTTCTTC